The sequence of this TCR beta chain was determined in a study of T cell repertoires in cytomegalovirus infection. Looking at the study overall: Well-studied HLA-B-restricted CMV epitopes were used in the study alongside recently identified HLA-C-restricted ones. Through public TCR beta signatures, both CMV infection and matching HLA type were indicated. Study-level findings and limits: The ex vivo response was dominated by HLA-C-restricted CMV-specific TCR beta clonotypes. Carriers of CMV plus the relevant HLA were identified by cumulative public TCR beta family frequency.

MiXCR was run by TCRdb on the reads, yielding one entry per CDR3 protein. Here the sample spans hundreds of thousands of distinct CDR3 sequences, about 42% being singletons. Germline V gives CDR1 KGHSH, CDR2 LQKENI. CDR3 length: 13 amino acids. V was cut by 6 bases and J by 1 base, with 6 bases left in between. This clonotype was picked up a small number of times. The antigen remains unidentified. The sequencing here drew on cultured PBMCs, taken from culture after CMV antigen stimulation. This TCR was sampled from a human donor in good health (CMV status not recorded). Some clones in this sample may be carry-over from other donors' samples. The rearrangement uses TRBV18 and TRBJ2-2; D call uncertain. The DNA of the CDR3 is TGTGCCAGCTCGAACATGAACACCGGGGAGCTGTTTTTT. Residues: CASSNMNTGELFF.